The T cell receptor (beta chain) under discussion was sequenced for a study of PD-1 blockade in classical Hodgkin lymphoma. Turning to the study itself: Patients were dosed intravenously with nivolumab at 3 mg/kg every 2 weeks. Study-level findings and limits: Newly diagnosed patients and complete responders had comparable diversity at baseline. Baseline TCR diversity was reportedly lower in newly diagnosed patients than healthy donors.

Each of the patients experienced relapse following autologous stem cell transplantation, and their brentuximab vedotin exposure differed. This table comes from immunoSEQ multiplex PCR, and its TCRdb copy is limited to in-frame clones, with some not included. The sample lists approximately 19,000 clones; just over 75% were seen once. As for this clone: Its specificity is unknown.

Sequenced material: peripheral blood mononuclear cells (PBMCs), taken before the second cycle of nivolumab. This clonotype was sampled from a human donor with classical Hodgkin lymphoma.

CDR3 nucleotide sequence: TGTGCCAGCAGTTACTCGTCACGGGGTACGCAGTATTTT. Protein: CASSYSSRGTQYF. This sequence joins TRBV6-5 and TRBJ2-3; weak D call: TRBD2 (5 bases). This CDR3 has 13 residues. V was trimmed by 0 bases and J by 8 bases, leaving 9 bases between them. The germline V gene has CDR1 MNHEY and CDR2 SVGAGI.